These 27 T cell receptor beta chains were all obtained from the same sample, sequenced in a study of identical twins. TCRdb processed the 5' RACE reads anew with MiXCR; each CDR3 protein has one entry. This table has hundreds of thousands of distinct CDR3 sequences, 20% to 25% appearing once. Another study also made use of these data, one on yellow fever vaccine responses in identical twins.

What was sequenced was CD4+ T cells sorted from blood. These receptors all stem from a woman between 18 and 29 years old in good health.

This clonotype occurred a few times. The chain uses TRBV5-1 and TRBJ2-5; 13 bases are shared with TRBD2. Trimming took 4 bases from V and 1 from J; bases not matched to a gene: 7. This CDR3 has 17 residues. Germline lookup yields CDR1 SGHRS and CDR2 YFSETQ. CDR3 loop: CASSRTSGSLAQETQYF. The CDR3 DNA reads TGCGCCAGCAGCCGGACTAGCGGGAGTCTGGCCCAAGAGACCCAGTACTTC.

The chain employs TRBV2 and TRBJ2-3; possibly TRBD2 for D (5 bases). CDR1 and CDR2 from the germline V gene are SNHLY and FYNNEI. Trimming removed 4 bases from V and 1 base from J, with 12 bases in between. The length of the CDR3 is 15 residues. As DNA, the CDR3 is TGTGCCAGCAGTGTCGAGGGAGTGGGCACAGATACGCAGTATTTT. Encoded protein: CASSVEGVGTDTQYF. The full variable domain, in which reference TRBV2 and TRBJ2-3 provide the parts outside the CDR3, is EPEVTQTPSHQVTQMGQEVILRCVPISNHLYFYWYRQILGQKVEFLVSFYNNEISEKSEIFDDQFSVERPDGSNFTLKIRSTKLEDSAMYFCASSVEGVGTDTQYFGPGTRLTVL.

The chain is built from TRBV2 and TRBJ1-5, with D uncertain. This CDR3 contains 15 residues. CDR1 and CDR2 from the germline V gene are SNHLY and FYNNEI. Trimming removed 4 bases from V and 2 bases from J, with 12 bases in between. In DNA form, the CDR3 reads TGTGCCAGCAGTGGTCTAAGTTCCGGCAATCAGCCCCAGCATTTT. Protein: CASSGLSSGNQPQHF.

The J gene is TRBJ2-4, the V gene TRBV6-1, with 16 nucleotides matching TRBD2. The J segment lost 7 bases and the V segment lost 6 bases, leaving 3 bases of the junction unmatched. The CDR3 runs to 15 residues. The V gene's germline CDR1 is MNHNS and CDR2 SASEGT. The CDR3 here is CASRGLAGGRNIQYF. In nucleotides, the CDR3 is TGTGCCAGCAGGGGACTAGCGGGAGGGCGTAACATTCAGTACTTC.

V gene TRBV29-1 combines with J gene TRBJ2-1, with TRBD1 as a possible D gene (5 bases). Germline CDR1 is SQVTM and CDR2 is ANQGSEA. The length of the CDR3 is 13 residues. V gave up 5 bases and J gave up 5 bases, with 13 bases separating them. The CDR3 is CSVTADTHNEQFF. The CDR3 DNA reads TGCAGCGTTACGGCGGACACCCACAATGAGCAGTTCTTC.

The rearrangement joins TRBV12-3 or TRBV12-4 to TRBJ1-6; D perhaps matches TRBD1 (6 bases). The CDR3 contains 13 residues. V lost 6 bases and J 13 bases, leaving 16 bases between the germline ends. The CDR3 DNA reads as TGTGCCAGCAGGAGGGACACCATATTTCCCCTCCACTTT. This translates into CASRRDTIFPLHF.

The CDR3 DNA reads TGTGCCAGCCGAAGACAGCTACAGGACACCGGGGAGCTGTTTTTT. Translated, it gives CASRRQLQDTGELFF. The rearrangement uses TRBV6-1 and TRBJ2-2; maybe TRBD1 (5 bases). The CDR3 covers 15 residues. Trimming took off 8 bases at V and 3 bases at J, with 16 bases between the two ends. Germline V gene sequence: CDR1 MNHNS, CDR2 SASEGT.

The chain couples TRBV15 to TRBJ2-5; 12 nucleotides match TRBD2. The V gene end was trimmed by 0 bases and the J gene end by 11 bases; junction bases not matched to a gene: 7. This CDR3 region has 15 residues. CDR1 is LNHNV, CDR2 YYDKDF, per germline (reference sequence). CDR3: CATSRDTASGRVQYF. As DNA, the CDR3 is TGTGCCACCAGCAGAGATACGGCTAGCGGGAGGGTTCAGTACTTC. Drawing the rest from reference TRBV15 and TRBJ2-5, the complete variable domain is DAMVIQNPRYQVTQFGKPVTLSCSQTLNHNVMYWYQQKSSQAPKLLFHYYDKDFNNEADTPDNFQSRRPNTSFCFLDIRSPGLGDTAMYLCATSRDTASGRVQYFGPGTRLLVL.

V usage is TRBV5-1 and J usage is TRBJ1-1; D might be TRBD1 (6 bases). Germline values: CDR1 SGHRS, CDR2 YFSETQ. The CDR3 runs to 15 residues. Trimming cost V 4 bases and J 3 bases, with 16 bases left between them. The chain's CDR3 is CASSTKTGPDTEAFF. CDR3 bases: TGCGCCAGCAGCACAAAGACAGGCCCAGACACTGAAGCTTTCTTT.

The chain employs TRBV10-3 and TRBJ2-1; D is perhaps TRBD1 (6 bases). CDR3 length: 14 residues. CDR1 is ENHRY, CDR2 SYGVKD, per germline. Trimming removed 7 bases at V and 7 bases at J, with 17 bases between. The CDR3 protein is CAIKQGPGKNEQFF. The CDR3 DNA is TGTGCCATCAAGCAGGGGCCCGGCAAGAATGAGCAGTTCTTC.

This clonotype has a handful of counts. The genes are TRBV20-1 and TRBJ2-5, with 11 bases lining up with TRBD2. V shed 1 base, J shed 5 bases, and the junction held 6 bases outside the gene matches. CDR3 length: 15 amino acids. Germline V lookup: CDR1 DFQATT, CDR2 SNEGSKA (reference sequence). The CDR3 bases are TGCAGTGCTAGAGTAGGGACTAGCGGCGGGGAGACCCAGTACTTC. It codes for CSARVGTSGGETQYF.

The sample holds many counts of this clonotype. The genes are TRBV27 and TRBJ2-1; D possibly corresponds to TRBD1 (6 bases). CDR1 is MNHEY, CDR2 SMNVEV, per germline (reference sequence). V was clipped by 7 bases and J by 2 bases, with 9 bases between them. The CDR3 totals 13 residues. The CDR3 nucleotides read TGTGCCAGCACCAGGGGTCCCTACAATGAGCAGTTCTTC. Residues: CASTRGPYNEQFF.

This clonotype was counted at least ten times. This chain joins TRBV24-1 and TRBJ2-3; no reliable D call. V was clipped by 3 bases and J by 0 bases, with 6 bases between them. Germline-derived CDR1 and CDR2 are KGHDR and SFDVKD. The length of the CDR3 is 14 residues. CDR3 loop: CATSDPPSTDTQYF. The CDR3 DNA sequence: TGTGCCACCAGTGATCCCCCCAGCACAGATACGCAGTATTTT.

This clonotype occurred a few times. The CDR3 is CALHGGRKKPGANVLTF. The DNA for the CDR3 is TGTGCCCTGCACGGTGGCAGGAAAAAACCTGGGGCCAACGTCCTGACTTTC. This chain links TRBV12-3 or TRBV12-4 with TRBJ2-6, with D unclear. The CDR3 is 17 residues long. V gave up 11 bases and J gave up 2 bases, with 22 bases separating them.

This clonotype was found once. The chain joins TRBV18 to TRBJ2-7; D perhaps matches TRBD1 (7 bases). Trimming shortened V by 3 bases and J by 2 bases, and 11 bases separated the two germline ends. Per the germline V gene, CDR1 is KGHSH and CDR2 is LQKENI. The CDR3 is 14 amino acids. The CDR3 DNA is TGTGCCAGCTCACCGGCGGGACAGCCCTACGAGCAGTACTTC. Its protein is CASSPAGQPYEQYF.

The genes are TRBV4-1 and TRBJ2-2, with D unresolved. The CDR3 sequence is 10 residues long. CDR1 is MGHRA, CDR2 YSYEKL, per germline. The V end lost 9 bases, the J end lost 6 bases, and 5 bases lay between the germline ends. This CDR3 is CARGSGELFF. CDR3 sequence (DNA): TGCGCCAGGGGCTCCGGGGAGCTGTTTTTT.

This clonotype has only a few counts. The chain links TRBV20-1 to TRBJ2-7; TRBD1 might be the D (5 bases). This CDR3 is built from 16 residues. Trimming stripped 4 bases from V and 1 base from J, with 20 bases between. Germline V gene sequence: CDR1 DFQATT, CDR2 SNEGSKA (reference sequence). In nucleotides, the CDR3 is TGCAGTGCTAAATCCCGGTCCAGGGCGGATTCCTACGAGCAGTACTTC. This gives the protein CSAKSRSRADSYEQYF.

This clonotype was found a few times. The chain has TRBV12-3 or TRBV12-4 and TRBJ2-1; 7 bases align to TRBD1. The CDR3 extends over 16 amino acids. V lost 6 bases and J lost 5; bases outside the gene matches: 13. The CDR3 is CASRTPNVRGNNEQFF. CDR3 DNA sequence: TGTGCCAGCAGGACCCCAAACGTCAGGGGGAACAATGAGCAGTTCTTC.

On this clonotype: At one end the junction does not follow the germline gene, possibly because of a read error. This rearrangement joins TRBV3-1 to TRBJ2-1; 12 bases align to TRBD2. Germline CDR1 reads LGHDT; CDR2 reads YNNKEL (reference sequence). The CDR3 loop spans 15 amino acids. This CDR3 reads CASTQGLAGNNEQFF. DNA of the CDR3: TGTGCCAGCACCCAAGGACTAGCGGGAAACAATGAGCAGTTCTTC.

This chain uses TRBV12-3 or TRBV12-4 with TRBJ1-4, with 7 bases identical to TRBD1. The CDR3 loop spans 16 amino acids. Trimming took 5 bases from V and 4 from J; bases not matched to a gene: 10. Here the CDR3 DNA reads TGTGCCAGCAGTGCATCCAGGGGGGGACGTAATGAAAAACTGTTTTTT. It codes for CASSASRGGRNEKLFF.

This chain uses TRBV28 with TRBJ2-1; D not certain. Germline CDR1 reads MDHEN; CDR2 reads SYDVKM. The CDR3 totals 15 residues. Trimming left V 5 bases short and J 4 bases short, with 15 bases between. The CDR3 region is CASSRLDTAYNEQFF. CDR3 DNA: TGTGCCAGCAGTCGGTTGGATACAGCATACAATGAGCAGTTCTTC.

Only a few counts were recorded for this clonotype. The V and J genes are TRBV11-2 and TRBJ2-3, with D possibly matching TRBD2 (6 bases). Germline CDR1 and CDR2: SGHAT and FQNNGV. This CDR3 is built from 16 residues. V was pared by 5 bases and J by 4 bases, with 19 bases between. CDR3 amino acids: CASSPGAGLFADTQYF. The DNA of the CDR3 is TGTGCCAGCAGCCCCGGGGCGGGATTGTTTGCAGATACGCAGTATTTT.

The gene calls are TRBV15 and TRBJ2-5; the D is unclear. V was cut by 0 bases and J by 2 bases, with 4 bases left in between. From germline, CDR1 is LNHNV and CDR2 YYDKDF (reference sequence). The CDR3 has 13 residues. The chain's CDR3 is CATSRDTQETQYF. For the CDR3, the DNA is TGTGCCACCAGCAGAGATACTCAAGAGACCCAGTACTTC. Complete variable domain (other parts from reference TRBV15 and TRBJ2-5): DAMVIQNPRYQVTQFGKPVTLSCSQTLNHNVMYWYQQKSSQAPKLLFHYYDKDFNNEADTPDNFQSRRPNTSFCFLDIRSPGLGDTAMYLCATSRDTQETQYFGPGTRLLVL.

This chain joins TRBV10-3 and TRBJ2-1, with D uncertain. V was cut by 2 bases and J by 1 base, with 15 bases left in between. Germline V gene lookup returns CDR1 ENHRY and CDR2 SYGVKD. The CDR3 loop spans 17 amino acids. The CDR3 DNA sequence: TGTGCCATCAGTGAGCCTCAAGGCAGCTTATCCTACAATGAGCAGTTCTTC. Protein product: CAISEPQGSLSYNEQFF.

This chain joins TRBV12-3 or TRBV12-4 and TRBJ2-7, with 7 bases aligning to TRBD1. J gave up 2 bases and V 6 bases, and 10 bases lay outside the gene matches. This CDR3 is built from 15 residues. In DNA, the CDR3 is TGTGCCAGCAGCAACGACAGGGTCGGGGCCTACGAGCAGTACTTC. Translated, it gives CASSNDRVGAYEQYF.

The V and J genes are TRBV5-1 and TRBJ2-1; D call uncertain. Germline loops: CDR1 SGHRS, CDR2 YFSETQ. Trimming removed 1 base at V and 6 bases at J, with 11 bases between. The CDR3 totals 14 residues. The CDR3 nucleotides are TGCGCCAGCAGCTTGCCCTCTCCAACCAATGAGCAGTTCTTC. It yields the protein CASSLPSPTNEQFF.

V is TRBV20-1 and J is TRBJ2-2; tentatively, D is TRBD1 or TRBD2 (5 bases each). The CDR3 length is 15 residues. Per the germline V gene, CDR1 is DFQATT and CDR2 is SNEGSKA (reference sequence). V was cut by 3 bases and J by 0 bases, with 11 bases left in between. Here the CDR3 reads CSASFGAPNTGELFF. For the CDR3, the DNA is TGCAGTGCTAGTTTCGGGGCCCCGAACACCGGGGAGCTGTTTTTT.